This is a list of T cell receptor beta chains from one sample in a study of T cells in Graves' hyperthyroidism and ophthalmopathy. TCRdb processed the multiplex PCR reads anew with MiXCR; each CDR3 protein has one entry. Among around 440,000 distinct CDR3 sequences listed, approximately 15% were seen once. Sequencing was carried out using blood. These receptor sequences come from a woman under 30 with Graves' hyperthyroidism. The CDR3 runs from the conserved cysteine through the conserved F or W. A D gene is named only where the DNA matches it firmly. Clone size is stated in some rows and not others, as once, few, many or a class when expanded.

cdr3_length	d_call	clone_size	v_call	j_call	cdr3_nt	cdr3_aa
15	.	.	TRBV3-1	TRBJ1-4	TGTGCCAGCAGCCCTACAACAGGGTATCATGAAAAACTGTTTTTT	CASSPTTGYHEKLFF
18	.	.	TRBV5-6	TRBJ1-2	TGTGCCAGCAGCTTGAGGGGGGCGTCGACTCCTAATAACTATGGCTACACCTTC	CASSLRGASTPNNYGYTF
13	.	.	TRBV5-6	TRBJ2-3	TGTGCCAGCAGCCCCGGGACCTCAGATACGCAGTATTTT	CASSPGTSDTQYF
16	TRBD2	few	TRBV7-3	TRBJ2-1	TGTGCCAGCAGCTCGACGACTAGCGGGTCCTACAATGAGCAGTTCTTC	CASSSTTSGSYNEQFF
15	TRBD2	many	TRBV4-1	TRBJ2-7	TGCGCCAGCAGCCAAGGTCTAGCGGACTCCTACGAGCAGTACTTC	CASSQGLADSYEQYF
14	.	many	TRBV30	TRBJ1-1	TGTGCCTGGAGTGTAGCAGGGTTGGTCACTGAAGCTTTCTTT	CAWSVAGLVTEAFF
15	TRBD1	many	TRBV5-1	TRBJ1-2	TGCGCCAGCAGCTTTTCGCGGACAGGGCCCTATGGCTACACCTTC	CASSFSRTGPYGYTF
13	.	many	TRBV24-1	TRBJ2-5	TGTGCCACCAGGCCGAAGGCAGGAGAGACCCAGTACTTC	CATRPKAGETQYF
17	TRBD2	.	TRBV27	TRBJ2-5	TGTGCCAGCAGAAAAAGGACTAGCGGGGCATACCAAGAGACCCAGTACTTC	CASRKRTSGAYQETQYF
13	.	.	TRBV19	TRBJ1-1	TGTGCCAGCTCGCAAATGATGAACACTGAAGCTTTCTTT	CASSQMMNTEAFF